This paragraph reports one TCR beta chain. The data were produced by immunoSEQ multiplex PCR, yet TCRdb's version contains in-frame clones alone and is incomplete. This sample has roughly 280,000 clones; about 89% occur once, and the top ten carry about 10%. The sample is drawn from a study of blood T cell repertoires in COVID-19. The CDR3 runs to 13 residues. From germline, CDR1 is SGHDT and CDR2 YYEEEE. V trimming: 5 bases; J trimming: 1 base; junction bases outside the gene matches: 3. This chain uses TRBV5-6 with TRBJ2-7; 7 positions agree with TRBD1. This TCR derives from a man in his forties or fifties with active or convalescent COVID-19. The source material was peripheral blood. The CDR3 sequence is CASRQGSSYEQYF. CDR3 coding DNA: TGTGCCAGCAGACAGGGGTCGTCCTACGAGCAGTACTTC.